This TCR beta chain was obtained from a study of blood T cell repertoires in COVID-19. Study summary: Material from acute and convalescent COVID-19 was sourced from the United States, Italy and Spain. T cells, B-cell-depleted T cells, or PBMCs provided the cDNA or gDNA that served as material.

Per the study methods: Reference gene primer amplification yielded estimated nucleated cell counts. Only in-frame clones appear in the TCRdb table, and some are missing; sequencing was by immunoSEQ multiplex PCR. V and J calls plus clone size are reproduced from that table; the DNA served to infer D and trimming. The data show over 85,000 clones, over 80% seen once. The CDR3 is 18 residues long. Germline V lookup: CDR1 SEHNR, CDR2 FQNEAQ (reference sequence). Trimming took off 2 bases at V and 0 bases at J, with 20 bases between the two ends. The sequencing sample was made of peripheral blood. J is TRBJ2-7 and V is TRBV7-9, with D possibly being TRBD1 (6 bases). The receptor's source is a woman in her 70s with acute or convalescent COVID-19. The DNA of the CDR3 is TGTGCCAGCAGCTTATTTTTCTCGGACAGCCTTAGCTCCTACGAGCAGTACTTC. Its translation is CASSLFFSDSLSSYEQYF.